These 22 T cell receptor beta chains were sequenced from one sample in a study of read filtering for tumor transcriptome and immune sequencing. The library was built from about 400 ng RNA with molecular barcoded adaptors for alpha/delta and beta/gamma chains. A single record per CDR3 protein comes from TCRdb applying MiXCR to the reads. The sample has around 140,000 distinct CDR3 sequences, less than 15% seen once. The specimen sequenced was a population of CD138-negative cells sorted from bone marrow. All receptors derive from a donor over 35 with multiple myeloma.

This clonotype was seen ten or more times. The chain joins TRBV4-1 to TRBJ2-2, with a possible D match to TRBD1 (6 bases). From germline, CDR1 is MGHRA and CDR2 YSYEKL. The CDR3 is made up of 16 amino acids. Trimming stripped 3 bases from V and 7 bases from J, with 18 bases between. The CDR3 nucleotides are TGCGCCAGCAGCCAGGGGACCCAGGGGTACAGCGGGGAGCTGTTTTTT. Translated: CASSQGTQGYSGELFF.

This clonotype showed up many times. At one end, the junction sequence differs from germline, possibly due to a read error. The chain carries TRBV20-1 and TRBJ2-1, with D tentatively TRBD1 or TRBD2 (5 bases each). Per germline, CDR1 DFQATT and CDR2 SNEGSKA (reference sequence). There are 14 residues in the CDR3. CDR3 nucleotide sequence: TGCAGTGCTATGGGACCTCTTTCCTTCAATGAGCAGTTCTTC. This gives the protein CSAMGPLSFNEQFF.

This clonotype came up a few times. This chain joins TRBV6-2 or TRBV6-3 and TRBJ2-1; no clear D gene. Germline V gene data show CDR1 as MNHEY and CDR2 as SVGEGT. This CDR3 has 13 residues. V was clipped by 6 bases and J by 0 bases, with 6 bases between them. The CDR3 spells CASSPLSYNEQFF. The CDR3 nucleotides read TGTGCCAGCAGCCCGCTCTCCTACAATGAGCAGTTCTTC.

In the case of this clonotype: One base away lies a much larger clone, so this may be a sequencing read error. V and J are TRBV6-6 and TRBJ2-6; TRBD1 matches at 11 bases. This CDR3 has 17 residues. CDR1 MNHNY and CDR2 SVGAGI come from the germline V gene (reference sequence). Here the CDR3 DNA reads TGTGCCAGCAGTTACTTGGACAGGGGGCTTGGGGCCAACGTCCCGACTTTC. Amino acid sequence: CASSYLDRGLGANVPTF.

There are many counts of this clonotype. The chain uses TRBV3-1 and TRBJ2-1, with D maybe TRBD2 (6 bases). The germline V gene encodes CDR1 LGHDT and CDR2 YNNKEL (reference sequence). Trimming pared 4 bases from V and 9 bases from J, leaving 19 bases between. The CDR3 runs to 15 residues. The CDR3 spells CASSLRVSGGGEQFF. The CDR3 bases are TGTGCCAGCAGCCTGCGGGTTAGCGGAGGAGGTGAGCAGTTCTTC.

The sample holds many counts of this clonotype. CDR3 sequence reads: CASSYPGLAGGNEQFF. As DNA, the CDR3 is TGTGCCAGCAGTTACCCGGGACTAGCGGGGGGAAATGAGCAGTTCTTC. V usage is TRBV6-6 and J usage is TRBJ2-1; TRBD2 aligns across 15 bases. V was pared by 2 bases and J by 7 bases, with 3 bases of the junction left unmatched. CDR3 length: 16 amino acids. CDR1 and CDR2 from the germline V gene are MNHNY and SVGAGI (reference sequence).

There are many counts of this clonotype. The rearrangement joins TRBV10-3 to TRBJ2-1; TRBD2 agrees at 9 bases. The trim removed 0 bases at V and 3 bases at J, leaving 3 bases unmatched. Germline-derived CDR1 and CDR2 are ENHRY and SYGVKD. This CDR3 is 16 amino acids long. The CDR3 region is CAISESAGGFYNEQFF. The CDR3 DNA follows: TGTGCCATCAGTGAGTCAGCGGGAGGCTTCTACAATGAGCAGTTCTTC.

At least ten counts were recorded for this clonotype. The V and J genes are TRBV19 and TRBJ1-1; D is possibly TRBD1 (5 bases). Trimming took 6 bases from V and 1 from J, leaving 9 bases between them. The CDR3 is made up of 13 amino acids. CDR1 is LNHDA and CDR2 is SQIVND in the germline V gene (reference sequence). As DNA, the CDR3 is TGTGCCAGTAGACCTACAGGGAACACTGAAGCTTTCTTT. As protein: CASRPTGNTEAFF.

With regard to this clonotype: A much larger clone lies a single base off, so this may be a read error. The CDR3 end shows no conserved phenylalanine or tryptophan, and so a read error is likely. The chain is built from TRBV19 and TRBJ1-5; D not resolved. Germline CDR1 LNHDA, CDR2 SQIVND (reference sequence). The CDR3 runs 13 residues. V was clipped by 2 bases and J by 4 bases, with 6 bases between them. The CDR3 DNA sequence: TGTGCCAGTAGTATAAACAAAAATCAGCCCCAGCATCTT. It codes for CASSINKNQPQHL.

This clonotype has a count of ten or more. The rearrangement uses TRBV5-6 and TRBJ2-5; 7 bases agree with TRBD2. The CDR3 contains 17 residues. Germline V gene sequence: CDR1 SGHDT, CDR2 YYEEEE. With 1 base clipped from V and 2 bases from J, the junction kept 11 bases outside the gene matches. The CDR3 sequence is CASSLLTSEHPQETQYF. The CDR3 coding sequence is TGTGCCAGCAGCTTGCTCACTAGCGAACATCCTCAAGAGACCCAGTACTTC.

This chain links TRBV19 with TRBJ2-3, with unresolved D. CDR3 length: 14 amino acids. CDR1 and CDR2 from the germline V gene are LNHDA and SQIVND (reference sequence). Trimming pared 5 bases from V and 1 base from J, leaving 10 bases between. The CDR3 reads CASSFRVGTDTQYF. The CDR3 nucleotides are TGTGCCAGTAGTTTTCGAGTGGGCACAGATACGCAGTATTTT. The full variable domain, rest sourced from reference TRBV19 and TRBJ2-3, is DGGITQSPKYLFRKEGQNVTLSCEQNLNHDAMYWYRQDPGQGLRLIYYSQIVNDFQKGDIAEGYSVSREKKESFPLTVTSAQKNPTAFYLCASSFRVGTDTQYFGPGTRLTVL.

This clonotype was detected many times. V and J are TRBV20-1 and TRBJ2-1, with 10 bases aligning to TRBD2. The trim removed 3 bases at V and 5 bases at J, leaving 7 bases unmatched. This CDR3 has 15 residues. Germline lookup yields CDR1 DFQATT and CDR2 SNEGSKA (reference sequence). CDR3 amino acids: CSASIRLAGDNEQFF. In DNA form, the CDR3 reads TGCAGTGCTAGTATACGGCTAGCGGGAGACAATGAGCAGTTCTTC.

The CDR3 nucleotides read TGTGCCAGCAGCTACAGGGTTGGGGCCAACGTCCTGACTTTC. This sequence encodes CASSYRVGANVLTF. The J gene is TRBJ2-6, the V gene TRBV13; D possibly corresponds to TRBD1 (6 bases). The CDR3 runs to 14 residues. Trimming pared 4 bases from V and 3 bases from J, leaving 7 bases between. In germline, CDR1 is PRHDT, CDR2 FYEKMQ (reference sequence).

This clonotype was recorded many times. The chain couples TRBV10-2 to TRBJ2-1, with a tentative D call TRBD1 (5 bases). Germline CDR1 WSHSY, CDR2 SAAADI. The CDR3 has 15 residues. V dropped 4 bases and J dropped 1 base, with 11 bases sitting between them. CDR3 loop: CASSVVQGSYNEQFF. CDR3 DNA sequence: TGCGCCAGCAGTGTCGTCCAGGGTTCCTACAATGAGCAGTTCTTC.

This clonotype has ten or more counts. The chain recombines TRBV6-1 with TRBJ2-3; D perhaps matches TRBD2 (6 bases). The CDR3 consists of 13 residues. Germline CDR1 MNHNS, CDR2 SASEGT. V was trimmed by 11 bases and J by 6 bases, leaving 18 bases between them. The CDR3 here is CAGRQGPSDTQYF. For the CDR3, the DNA is TGTGCCGGGAGGCAGGGTCCCTCCGATACGCAGTATTTT.

In its sample, this clonotype was seen a few times. With a much larger clone just one base away, this may be a read error. The chain links TRBV6-2 or TRBV6-3 to TRBJ2-1; 8 bases align to TRBD2. Per the germline V gene, CDR1 is MNHEY and CDR2 is SVGEGT. The CDR3 has 15 residues. The CDR3 loop is CASSFLLTSVNELFF. CDR3 nucleotides: TGTGCCAGCAGTTTCCTACTGACTAGCGTAAATGAGCTGTTCTTC.

This clonotype was seen at least ten times. This sequence joins TRBV4-3 and TRBJ1-4; D uncertain. V was trimmed by 0 bases and J by 1 base, leaving 3 bases between them. CDR1 and CDR2 from the germline V gene are LGHNA and YSLEER. There are 14 residues in the CDR3. CDR3 nucleotides: TGCGCCAGCAGCCAAGACCGAACTAATGAAAAACTGTTTTTT. Its protein is CASSQDRTNEKLFF.

In its sample, this clonotype was seen many times. This chain joins TRBV20-1 and TRBJ2-1, with a tentative D call TRBD2 (6 bases). The CDR3 has 17 residues. Germline V lookup: CDR1 DFQATT, CDR2 SNEGSKA (reference sequence). The V and J ends lost 0 bases and 0 bases respectively, with 15 bases between them. The CDR3 nucleotides are TGCAGTGCTAGAGATTGGGCGGAGGGGCGCTCCTACAATGAGCAGTTCTTC. It encodes CSARDWAEGRSYNEQFF.

This clonotype was seen only a few times. This chain connects TRBV19 to TRBJ1-4, with D possibly TRBD1 on 6 matching bases. The V gene's germline CDR1 is LNHDA and CDR2 SQIVND (reference sequence). The CDR3 spans 13 residues. V shed 4 bases and J shed 8 bases, with 11 bases lying between them. As DNA, the CDR3 is TGTGCCAGTAGTAGACAGGCAGGAGAAAAACTGTTTTTT. It yields the protein CASSRQAGEKLFF.

The chain employs TRBV6-2 or TRBV6-3 and TRBJ2-5; D is possibly TRBD2 (5 bases). Trimming removed 6 bases at V and 2 bases at J, with 19 bases between. The CDR3 runs 16 residues. The V gene's germline CDR1 is MNHEY and CDR2 SVGEGT. The CDR3 loop reads CASSPRDPFWQETQYF. CDR3 in DNA: TGTGCCAGCAGCCCCCGGGATCCTTTTTGGCAAGAGACCCAGTACTTC.

The chain couples TRBV20-1 to TRBJ2-2; 7 bases fit TRBD1. This CDR3 region has 14 residues. From germline, CDR1 is DFQATT and CDR2 SNEGSKA (reference sequence). Trimming at V came to 5 bases and at J to 0 bases, leaving 3 bases not matched to a gene. The CDR3 reads CSARQGPNTGELFF. DNA of the CDR3: TGCAGTGCTCGACAGGGCCCGAACACCGGGGAGCTGTTTTTT.

On this clonotype itself: This could be a read error, since a much larger clone is one nucleotide away. The rearrangement joins TRBV29-1 to TRBJ2-7, with D possibly TRBD1 on 6 matching bases. This CDR3 contains 14 residues. V was cut by 6 bases and J by 0 bases, with 15 bases left in between. The germline gives CDR1 SQVTM, CDR2 ANQGSEA. The CDR3 region has the DNA TGCAGCGTCCGCCCCGGGGACATCTCCTACGAGCAGTACTTC. As protein: CSVRPGDISYEQYF.